This TCR beta chain was sequenced during a study of blood T cells in healthy people across ages. Next came a second PCR, run for roughly 6 to 11 cycles, which used a sample-barcoded 5' primer along with a J-beta primer mix. TCRdb used MiXCR to reprocess the 5' RACE reads, holding one entry per CDR3 protein. This table has about 800,000 distinct CDR3 sequences, 46% appearing once. Turning to this clonotype: The antigen is undetermined.

Findings and limits, study-wide: Long-lived donors carried more naive CD4+ cells and greater diversity than aged donors. Changes in expanded clonotypes were possibly confounded, as the CMV status of donors was unknown.

This CDR3 contains 16 residues. The sample taken for sequencing was blood. The TCR was taken from a man aged 80 or over in good health. V gene TRBV21-1 combines with J gene TRBJ2-3. TRBV21-1 is shown as a pseudogene. CDR3 nucleotides: TGTGCCAGATCGAACACGGACGGAGAAACCCCAGATACGCAGTATTTT. Its translation is CARSNTDGETPDTQYF.